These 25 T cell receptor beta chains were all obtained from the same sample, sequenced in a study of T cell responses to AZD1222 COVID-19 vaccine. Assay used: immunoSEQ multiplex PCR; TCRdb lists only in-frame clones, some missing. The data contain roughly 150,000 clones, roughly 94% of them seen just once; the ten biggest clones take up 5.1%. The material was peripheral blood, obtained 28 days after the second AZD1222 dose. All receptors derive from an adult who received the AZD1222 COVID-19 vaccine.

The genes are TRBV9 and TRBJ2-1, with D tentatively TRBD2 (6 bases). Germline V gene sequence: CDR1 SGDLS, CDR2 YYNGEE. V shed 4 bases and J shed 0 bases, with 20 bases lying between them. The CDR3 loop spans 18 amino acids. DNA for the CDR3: TGTGCCAGCAGCCTATCCCCGAGCGGGCCCTACTCCTACAATGAGCAGTTCTTC. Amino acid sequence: CASSLSPSGPYSYNEQFF.

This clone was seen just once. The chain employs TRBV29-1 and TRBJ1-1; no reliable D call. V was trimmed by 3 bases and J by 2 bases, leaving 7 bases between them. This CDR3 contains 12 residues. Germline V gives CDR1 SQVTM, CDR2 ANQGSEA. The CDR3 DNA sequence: TGCAGCGTTGACCAGATAAACACTGAAGCTTTCTTT. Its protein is CSVDQINTEAFF. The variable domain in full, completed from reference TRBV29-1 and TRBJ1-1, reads SAVISQKPSRDICQRGTSLTIQCQVDSQVTMMFWYRQQPGQSLTLIATANQGSEATYESGFVIDKFPISRPNLTFSTLTVSNMSPEDSSIYLCSVDQINTEAFFGQGTRLTVV.

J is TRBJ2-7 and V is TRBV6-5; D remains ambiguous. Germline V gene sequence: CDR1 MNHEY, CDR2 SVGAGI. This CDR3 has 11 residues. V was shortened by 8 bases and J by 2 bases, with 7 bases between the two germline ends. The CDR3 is CASQGPYEQYF. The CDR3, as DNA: TGTGCCAGCCAAGGCCCCTACGAGCAGTACTTC.

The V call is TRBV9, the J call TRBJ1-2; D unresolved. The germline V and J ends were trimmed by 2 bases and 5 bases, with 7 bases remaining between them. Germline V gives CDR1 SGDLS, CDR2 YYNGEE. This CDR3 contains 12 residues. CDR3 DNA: TGTGCCAGCAGCGTGGGTCAGTATGGCTACACCTTC. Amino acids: CASSVGQYGYTF.

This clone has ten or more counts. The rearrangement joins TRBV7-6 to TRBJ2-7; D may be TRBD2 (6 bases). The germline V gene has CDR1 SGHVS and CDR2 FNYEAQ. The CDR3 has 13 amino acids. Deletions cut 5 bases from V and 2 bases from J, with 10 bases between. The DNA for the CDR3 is TGTGCCAGCAGCCACGGGACTGCCTACGAGCAGTACTTC. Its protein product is CASSHGTAYEQYF.

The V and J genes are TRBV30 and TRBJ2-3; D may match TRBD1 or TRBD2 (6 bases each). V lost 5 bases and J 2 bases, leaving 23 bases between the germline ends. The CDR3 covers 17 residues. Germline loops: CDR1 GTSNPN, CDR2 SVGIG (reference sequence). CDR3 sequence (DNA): TGTGCCTGGCGGGGGCGGGCGGGACTCCGTCACACAGATACGCAGTATTTT. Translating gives CAWRGRAGLRHTDTQYF.

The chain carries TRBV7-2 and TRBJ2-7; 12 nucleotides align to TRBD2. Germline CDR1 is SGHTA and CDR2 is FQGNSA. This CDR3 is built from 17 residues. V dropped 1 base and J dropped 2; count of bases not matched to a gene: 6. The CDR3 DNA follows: TGTGCCAGCAGCTTAGGGGGACTAGCGGGCCTGACCTACGAGCAGTACTTC. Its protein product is CASSLGGLAGLTYEQYF.

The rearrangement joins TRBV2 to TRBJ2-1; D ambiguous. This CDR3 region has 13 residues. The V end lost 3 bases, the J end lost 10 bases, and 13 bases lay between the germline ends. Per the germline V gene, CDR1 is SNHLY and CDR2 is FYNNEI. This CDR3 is CASSDDGPWEQFF. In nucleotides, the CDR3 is TGTGCCAGCAGTGATGACGGGCCGTGGGAGCAGTTCTTC.

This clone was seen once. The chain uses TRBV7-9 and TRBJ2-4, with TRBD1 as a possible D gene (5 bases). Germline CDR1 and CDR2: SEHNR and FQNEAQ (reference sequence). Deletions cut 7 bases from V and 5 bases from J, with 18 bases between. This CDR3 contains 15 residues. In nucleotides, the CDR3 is TGTGCCAGCACCATAAAAGGGGCGGATCAAAACATTCAGTACTTC. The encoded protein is CASTIKGADQNIQYF.

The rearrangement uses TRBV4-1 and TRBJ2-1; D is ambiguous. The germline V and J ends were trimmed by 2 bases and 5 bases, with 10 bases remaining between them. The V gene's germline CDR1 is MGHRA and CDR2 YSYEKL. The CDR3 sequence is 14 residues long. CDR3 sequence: CASSQPDVNNEQFF. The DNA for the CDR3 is TGCGCCAGCAGCCAACCGGACGTAAACAATGAGCAGTTCTTC.

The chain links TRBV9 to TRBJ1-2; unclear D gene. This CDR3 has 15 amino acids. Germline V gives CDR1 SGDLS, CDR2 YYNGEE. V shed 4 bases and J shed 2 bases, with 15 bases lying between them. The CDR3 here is CASSSPEVGNYGYTF. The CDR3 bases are TGTGCCAGCAGCTCACCGGAGGTAGGCAACTATGGCTACACCTTC.

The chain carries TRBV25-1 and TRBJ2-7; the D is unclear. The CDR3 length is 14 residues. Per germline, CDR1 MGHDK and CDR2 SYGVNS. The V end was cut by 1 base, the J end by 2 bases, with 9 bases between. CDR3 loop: CASSESGGAYEQYF. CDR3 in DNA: TGTGCCAGCAGTGAATCGGGCGGAGCCTACGAGCAGTACTTC.

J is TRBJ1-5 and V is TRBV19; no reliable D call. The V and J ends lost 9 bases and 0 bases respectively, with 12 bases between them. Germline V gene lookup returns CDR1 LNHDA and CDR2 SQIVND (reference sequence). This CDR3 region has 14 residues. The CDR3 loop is CASGSGTSNQPQHF. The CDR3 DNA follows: TGTGCCAGCGGCAGCGGTACTAGCAATCAGCCCCAGCATTTT.

For the CDR3, the DNA is TGTGCCAGCAGCTTAACCCCCCCCTATGGCTACACCTTC. Protein product: CASSLTPPYGYTF. V usage is TRBV7-2 and J usage is TRBJ1-2; no clear D gene. The V and J ends lost 2 bases and 4 bases respectively, with 8 bases between them. Germline V gene sequence: CDR1 SGHTA, CDR2 FQGNSA. This CDR3 spans 13 amino acids.

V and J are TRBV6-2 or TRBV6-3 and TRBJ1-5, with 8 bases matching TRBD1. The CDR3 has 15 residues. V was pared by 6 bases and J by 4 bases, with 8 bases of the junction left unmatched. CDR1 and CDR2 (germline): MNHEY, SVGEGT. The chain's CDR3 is CASSRPGTGNQPQHF. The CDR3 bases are TGTGCCAGCAGCCGCCCCGGGACAGGAAATCAGCCCCAGCATTTT.

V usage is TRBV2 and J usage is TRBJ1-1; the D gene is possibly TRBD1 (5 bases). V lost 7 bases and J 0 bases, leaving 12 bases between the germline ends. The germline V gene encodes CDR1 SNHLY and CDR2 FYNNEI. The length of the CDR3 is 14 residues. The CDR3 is CASTFDSLNTEAFF. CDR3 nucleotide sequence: TGTGCCAGCACGTTCGACAGTTTGAACACTGAAGCTTTCTTT.

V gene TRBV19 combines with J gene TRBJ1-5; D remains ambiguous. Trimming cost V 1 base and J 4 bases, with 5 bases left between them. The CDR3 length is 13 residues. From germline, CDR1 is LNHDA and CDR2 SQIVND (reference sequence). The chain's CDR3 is CASSIVPNQPQHF. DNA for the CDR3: TGTGCCAGTAGTATAGTCCCAAATCAGCCCCAGCATTTT.

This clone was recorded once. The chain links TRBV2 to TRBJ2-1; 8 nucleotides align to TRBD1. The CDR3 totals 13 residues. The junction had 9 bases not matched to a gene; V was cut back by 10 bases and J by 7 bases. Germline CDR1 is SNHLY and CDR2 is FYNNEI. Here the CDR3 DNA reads TGTGCCACCTCCCGGACAGGGCTGAATGAGCAGTTCTTC. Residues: CATSRTGLNEQFF.

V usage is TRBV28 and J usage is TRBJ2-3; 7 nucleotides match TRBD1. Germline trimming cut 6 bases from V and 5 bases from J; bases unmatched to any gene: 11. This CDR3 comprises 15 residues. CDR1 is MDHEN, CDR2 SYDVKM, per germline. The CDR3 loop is CASSRDRNKLDTQYF. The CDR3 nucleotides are TGTGCCAGCAGCCGGGACAGAAATAAGCTAGATACGCAGTATTTT.

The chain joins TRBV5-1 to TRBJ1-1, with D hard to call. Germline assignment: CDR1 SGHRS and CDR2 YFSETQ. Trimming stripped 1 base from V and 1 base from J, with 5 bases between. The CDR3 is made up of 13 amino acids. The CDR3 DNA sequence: TGCGCCAGCAGCTTGCCGGGGAACACTGAAGCTTTCTTT. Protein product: CASSLPGNTEAFF.

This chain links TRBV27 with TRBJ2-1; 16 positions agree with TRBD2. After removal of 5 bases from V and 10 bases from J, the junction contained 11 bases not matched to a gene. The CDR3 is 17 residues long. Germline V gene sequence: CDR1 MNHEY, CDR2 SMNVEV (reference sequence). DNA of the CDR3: TGTGCCAGCAGTCCCATCTCCGGGACTAGCGGGAGGGGAGAGCAGTTCTTC. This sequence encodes CASSPISGTSGRGEQFF.

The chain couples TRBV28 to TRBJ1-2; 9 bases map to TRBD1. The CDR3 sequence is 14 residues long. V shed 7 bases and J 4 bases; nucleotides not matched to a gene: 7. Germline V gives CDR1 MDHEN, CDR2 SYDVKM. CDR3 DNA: TGTGCCAGCACCCAACAGGGGGCTTTCTATGGCTACACCTTC. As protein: CASTQQGAFYGYTF.

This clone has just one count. CDR3 protein: CASSESGGSFGNTIYF. The CDR3 nucleotides are TGTGCCAGCAGTGAATCGGGGGGTAGCTTTGGAAACACCATATATTTT. The chain links TRBV6-1 to TRBJ1-3, with D possibly being TRBD1 (5 bases). Germline lookup yields CDR1 MNHNS and CDR2 SASEGT. The V end lost 2 bases, the J end lost 3 bases, and 14 bases lay between the germline ends. There are 16 residues in the CDR3.

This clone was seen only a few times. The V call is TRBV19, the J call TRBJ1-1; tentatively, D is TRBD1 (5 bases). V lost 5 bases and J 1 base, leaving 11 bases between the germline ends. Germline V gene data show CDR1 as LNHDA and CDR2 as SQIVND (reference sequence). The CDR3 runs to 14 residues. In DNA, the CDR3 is TGTGCCAGTAGTCCCGCAGGACAGAACACTGAAGCTTTCTTT. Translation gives CASSPAGQNTEAFF.

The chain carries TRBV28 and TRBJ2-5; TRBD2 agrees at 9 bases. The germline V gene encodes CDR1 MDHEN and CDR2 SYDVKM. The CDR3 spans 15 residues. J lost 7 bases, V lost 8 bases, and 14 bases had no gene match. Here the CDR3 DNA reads TGTGCCAGCGCCGGGACTAGCCGAACTCGGGGGACCCAGTACTTC. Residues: CASAGTSRTRGTQYF.